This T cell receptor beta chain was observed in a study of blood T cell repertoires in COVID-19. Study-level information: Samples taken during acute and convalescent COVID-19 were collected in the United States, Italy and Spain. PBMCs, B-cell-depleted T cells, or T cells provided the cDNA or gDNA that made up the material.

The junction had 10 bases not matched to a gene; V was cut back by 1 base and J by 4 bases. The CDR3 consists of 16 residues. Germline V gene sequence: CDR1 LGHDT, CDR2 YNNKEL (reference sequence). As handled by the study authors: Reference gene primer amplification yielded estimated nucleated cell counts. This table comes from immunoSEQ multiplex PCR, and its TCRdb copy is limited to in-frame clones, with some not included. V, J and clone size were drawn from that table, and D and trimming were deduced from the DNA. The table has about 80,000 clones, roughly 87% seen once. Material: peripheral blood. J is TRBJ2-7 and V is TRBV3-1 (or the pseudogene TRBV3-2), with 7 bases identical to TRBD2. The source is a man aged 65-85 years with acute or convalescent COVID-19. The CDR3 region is CASSQAGGGAGYEQYF. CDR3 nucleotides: TGTGCCAGCAGCCAAGCCGGCGGGGGAGCGGGTTACGAGCAGTACTTC.